Listed below are T cell receptor beta chains from one sample, sequenced in a study of blood T cell repertoires in COVID-19. The table came from immunoSEQ multiplex PCR; TCRdb's copy has only in-frame clones and leaves some out. The sample has roughly 140,000 clones, 80% to 90% seen once; the top ten hold 7.3%. The material sequenced was PBMCs or T cells enriched from blood (not recorded which). These receptor sequences come from a man over 45 who had recovered from COVID-19. CDR3s include the opening cysteine and the closing phenylalanine or tryptophan. Fields, in order: J gene, V gene, CDR3 length, clone size, D gene, CDR3 protein. A D gene is named only where the DNA matches it firmly. Expanded clones are given a class, and other clones once, few, many or no size at all.

>TRBJ2-7|TRBV3-1/TRBV3-2|14|NA|NA
CASSPQGPSYEQYF
>TRBJ2-7|TRBV27|15|NA|TRBD2
CASSLGVAGSYEQYF
>TRBJ2-1|TRBV7-2|17|NA|TRBD2
CASSLAVLAGTHNEQFF
>TRBJ1-1|TRBV3-1/TRBV3-2|14|NA|NA
CASSQAGLNTEAFF
>TRBJ1-3|TRBV18|19|once|TRBD1
CASSPREMGQGFSGNTIYF
>TRBJ2-2|TRBV9|15|NA|NA
CASSVAETGTGELFF
>TRBJ1-2|TRBV15|17|NA|TRBD1
CATSRDGGHRGSYGYTF
>TRBJ2-5|TRBV4-1|14|NA|TRBD1
CASSQIQGTETQYF
>TRBJ2-7|TRBV7-6|11|NA|NA
CASSSGKEQYF
>TRBJ2-7|TRBV6-6|15|NA|TRBD1
CASNGQGQGSYEQYF
>TRBJ2-5|TRBV5-1|14|once|TRBD1
CASSGGQGRETQYF
>TRBJ2-7|TRBV6-2/TRBV6-3|15|NA|TRBD1
CASSYVTGAFYEQYF
>TRBJ2-1|TRBV27|15|NA|TRBD1
CASSRDRVMGNEQFF
>TRBJ2-3|TRBV6-2/TRBV6-3|15|NA|TRBD2
CASSLAGANTDTQYF
>TRBJ1-2|TRBV29-1|14|few|TRBD1
CSAGPGTGGGGYTF
>TRBJ1-5|TRBV6-1|16|NA|NA
CASSEVAGGSNQPQHF
>TRBJ1-1|TRBV7-2|14|NA|NA
CASSGLFMNTEAFF
>TRBJ1-6|TRBV3-1/TRBV3-2|14|NA|NA
CASSQRGGNSPLHF
>TRBJ2-7|TRBV19|15|NA|TRBD1
CASSIAGQGIHEQYF
>TRBJ2-7|TRBV6-2/TRBV6-3|15|NA|TRBD1
CASSYRGQGPYEQYF
>TRBJ1-2|TRBV5-6|14|NA|NA
CASSTDRENYGYTF
>TRBJ2-3|TRBV6-1|16|NA|NA
CASSDNLLLSTDTQYF
>TRBJ1-6|TRBV19|16|NA|TRBD1
CASSSTGFSTSTPLHF
>TRBJ1-2|TRBV11-3|16|NA|TRBD1
CASSLGQGRAHYGYTF
>TRBJ1-1|TRBV6-5|13|NA|NA
CASSPLLWSEAFF
>TRBJ1-2|TRBV10-3|15|NA|NA
CAISESPGYNYGYTF
>TRBJ1-5|TRBV6-5|15|NA|TRBD1
CASSPDRGSNQPQHF
>TRBJ2-3|TRBV11-3|16|NA|NA
CASSLARGLGTDTQYF
>TRBJ2-5|TRBV4-3|14|once|TRBD1
CASSLWTGVQTQYF